This TCR beta chain comes out of a study of PD-1 blockade in mismatch repair-deficient tumors. This clone was observed a few times. Method: immunoSEQ multiplex PCR; TCRdb's copy keeps in-frame clones and lacks some. The table has about 49,000 clones, around three quarters seen once. The sample in question was PBMCs, obtained before pembrolizumab treatment. This receptor was taken from an adult with mismatch repair-deficient cancer.

The DNA for the CDR3 is TGTGCCAGCAACCCTGACCGCAATGAGCAGTTCTTC. Protein product: CASNPDRNEQFF. The chain couples TRBV6-6 to TRBJ2-1; D call uncertain. The V end lost 7 bases, the J end lost 6 bases, and 10 bases lay between the germline ends. From germline, CDR1 is MNHNY and CDR2 SVGAGI (reference sequence). CDR3 length: 12 residues.